This T cell receptor beta chain was recorded in a study of identical twins. CDR1 and CDR2 (germline): WSHSY, SAAADI. The CDR3 totals 14 residues. With 0 bases clipped from V and 6 bases from J, the junction kept 2 bases outside the gene matches. One entry per CDR3 protein, called by TCRdb with MiXCR from the 5' RACE reads. This sample has around 1.7 million distinct CDR3 sequences, with around 29% found just once. This clonotype originated in a newborn girl in good health. Input material: cord blood. The J gene is TRBJ1-1, the V gene TRBV10-2, with TRBD1 identical over 9 bases. CDR3 region: CASSESRQGAEAFF. CDR3 sequence (DNA): TGCGCCAGCAGTGAGTCCAGACAGGGGGCTGAAGCTTTCTTT.